This TCR beta chain was documented in a study of blood T cell repertoires in COVID-19. Looking at the study overall: Both acute and convalescent COVID-19 samples were obtained from the United States, Italy and Spain. PBMCs, B-cell-depleted T cells, or T cells were the source of the cDNA or gDNA that made up the material.

Per the germline V gene, CDR1 is MDHEN and CDR2 is SYDVKM. The CDR3 extends over 14 amino acids. Unmatched junction bases numbered 9, after V lost 8 bases and J lost 5 bases. In the original workflow: Reference gene primer amplification gave nucleated cell count estimates. Sequenced by immunoSEQ multiplex PCR; TCRdb stores in-frame clones only, minus some. For V, J and clone size, that table is used; D and trimming come from the DNA. The table has 120,000 or so clones, approximately 82% seen once. The clonotype originates from a man aged 80 or over with active or convalescent COVID-19. J is TRBJ2-7 and V is TRBV28; 10 bases are a match to TRBD1. The source material was peripheral blood. The CDR3 DNA sequence: TGTGCCAGCGGTACGACAGGGGGCCGTAACGAGCAGTACTTC. This encodes CASGTTGGRNEQYF.